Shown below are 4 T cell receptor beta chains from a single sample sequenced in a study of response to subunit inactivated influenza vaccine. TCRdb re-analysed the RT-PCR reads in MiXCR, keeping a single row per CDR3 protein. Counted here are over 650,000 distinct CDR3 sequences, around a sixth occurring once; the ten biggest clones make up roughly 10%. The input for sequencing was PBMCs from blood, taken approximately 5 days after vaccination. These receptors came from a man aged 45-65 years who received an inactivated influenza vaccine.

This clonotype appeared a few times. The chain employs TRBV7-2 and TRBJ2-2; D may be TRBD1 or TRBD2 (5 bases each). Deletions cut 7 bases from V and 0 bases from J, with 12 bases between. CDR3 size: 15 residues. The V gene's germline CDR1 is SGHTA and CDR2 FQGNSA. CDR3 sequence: CASTPRGANTGELFF. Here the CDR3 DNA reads TGTGCCAGCACCCCTCGAGGGGCGAACACCGGGGAGCTGTTTTTT.

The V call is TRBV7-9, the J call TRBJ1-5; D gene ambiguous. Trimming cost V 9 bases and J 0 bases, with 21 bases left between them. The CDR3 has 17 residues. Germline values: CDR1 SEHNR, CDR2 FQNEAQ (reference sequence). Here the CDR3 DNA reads TGTGCCAGAAGCCCCGCCCCGGTAAGACCTAGCAATCAGCCCCAGCATTTT. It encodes CARSPAPVRPSNQPQHF. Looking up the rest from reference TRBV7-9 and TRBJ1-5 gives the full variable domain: DTGVSQNPRHKITKRGQNVTFRCDPISEHNRLYWYRQTLGQGPEFLTYFQNEAQLEKSRLLSDRFSAERPKGSFSTLEIQRTEQGDSAMYLCARSPAPVRPSNQPQHFGDGTRLSIL.

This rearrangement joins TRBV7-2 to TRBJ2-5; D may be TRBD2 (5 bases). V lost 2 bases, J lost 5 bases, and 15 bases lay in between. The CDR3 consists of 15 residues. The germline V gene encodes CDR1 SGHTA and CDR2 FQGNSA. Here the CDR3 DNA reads TGTGCCAGCAGCTTACAGATTCGATGGGAGGAGACCCAGTACTTC. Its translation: CASSLQIRWEETQYF.

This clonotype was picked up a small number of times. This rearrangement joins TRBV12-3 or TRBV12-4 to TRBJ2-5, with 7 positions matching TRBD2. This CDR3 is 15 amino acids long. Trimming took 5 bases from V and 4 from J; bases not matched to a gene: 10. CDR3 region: CASSGWGGGRETQYF. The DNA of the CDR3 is TGTGCCAGCAGTGGGTGGGGGGGAGGTCGAGAGACCCAGTACTTC.